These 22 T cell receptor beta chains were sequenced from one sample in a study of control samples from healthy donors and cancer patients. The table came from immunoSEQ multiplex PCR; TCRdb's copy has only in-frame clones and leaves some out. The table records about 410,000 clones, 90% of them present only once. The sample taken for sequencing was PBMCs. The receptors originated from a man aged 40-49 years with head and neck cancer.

The CDR3 DNA sequence: TGTGCCAGCAGCCAAGATAACGGATACTATGGCTACACCTTC. Amino acid sequence: CASSQDNGYYGYTF. The rearrangement links TRBV14 to TRBJ1-2; D gene uncertain. Trimming shortened V by 0 bases and J by 3 bases, and 8 bases separated the two germline ends. The germline gives CDR1 SGHDN, CDR2 FVKESK. CDR3 length: 14 amino acids.

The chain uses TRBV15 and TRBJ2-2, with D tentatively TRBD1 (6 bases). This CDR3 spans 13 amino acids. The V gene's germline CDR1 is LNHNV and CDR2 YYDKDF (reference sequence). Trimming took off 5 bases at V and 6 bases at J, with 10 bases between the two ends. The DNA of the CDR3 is TGTGCCACCAGCCCACAGGGTCCCGGGGAGCTGTTTTTT. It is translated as CATSPQGPGELFF.

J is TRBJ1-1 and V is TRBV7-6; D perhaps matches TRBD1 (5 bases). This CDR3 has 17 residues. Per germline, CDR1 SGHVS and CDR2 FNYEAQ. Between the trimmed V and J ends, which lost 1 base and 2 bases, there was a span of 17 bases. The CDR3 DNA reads TGTGCCAGCAGCTTAGTCCGCCCTGGGACGGGAAACACTGAAGCTTTCTTT. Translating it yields CASSLVRPGTGNTEAFF.

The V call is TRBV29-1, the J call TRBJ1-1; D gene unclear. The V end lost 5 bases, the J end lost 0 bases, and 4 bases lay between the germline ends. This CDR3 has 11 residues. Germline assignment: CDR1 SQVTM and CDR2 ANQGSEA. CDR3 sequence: CSVFMNTEAFF. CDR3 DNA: TGCAGCGTTTTCATGAACACTGAAGCTTTCTTT.

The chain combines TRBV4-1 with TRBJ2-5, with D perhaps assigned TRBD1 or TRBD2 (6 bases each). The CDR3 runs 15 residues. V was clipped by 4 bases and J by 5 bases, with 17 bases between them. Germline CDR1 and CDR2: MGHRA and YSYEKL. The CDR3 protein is CASSLRGLYRETQYF. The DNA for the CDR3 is TGCGCCAGCAGCCTCAGGGGACTCTACCGGGAGACCCAGTACTTC.

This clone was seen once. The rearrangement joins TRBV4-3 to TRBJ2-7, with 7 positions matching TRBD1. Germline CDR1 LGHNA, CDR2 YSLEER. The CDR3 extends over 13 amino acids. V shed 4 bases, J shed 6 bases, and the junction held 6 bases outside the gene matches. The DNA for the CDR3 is TGCGCCAGCAGCCTAGTGACAGGGCGCGAGCAGTACTTC. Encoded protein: CASSLVTGREQYF.

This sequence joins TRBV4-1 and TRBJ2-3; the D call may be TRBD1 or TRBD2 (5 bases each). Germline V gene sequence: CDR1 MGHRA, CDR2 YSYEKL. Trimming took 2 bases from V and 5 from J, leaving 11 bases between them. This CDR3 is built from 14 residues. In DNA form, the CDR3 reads TGCGCCAGCAGCCAAACCGGGACCAGAGATACGCAGTATTTT. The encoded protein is CASSQTGTRDTQYF.

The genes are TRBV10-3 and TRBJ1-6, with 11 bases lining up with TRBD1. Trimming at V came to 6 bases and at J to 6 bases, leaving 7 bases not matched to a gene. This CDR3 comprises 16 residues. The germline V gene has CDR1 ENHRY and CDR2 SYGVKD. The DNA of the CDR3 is TGTGCCATCAGCGATGGACAGGGGGCGGTTAATTCACCCCTCCACTTT. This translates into CAISDGQGAVNSPLHF.

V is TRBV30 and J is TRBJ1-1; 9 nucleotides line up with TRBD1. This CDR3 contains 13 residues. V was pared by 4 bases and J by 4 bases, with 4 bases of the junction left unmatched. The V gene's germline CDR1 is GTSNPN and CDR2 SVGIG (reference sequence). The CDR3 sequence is CAWIRQGGTEAFF. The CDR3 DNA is TGTGCCTGGATCCGACAGGGGGGCACTGAAGCTTTCTTT.

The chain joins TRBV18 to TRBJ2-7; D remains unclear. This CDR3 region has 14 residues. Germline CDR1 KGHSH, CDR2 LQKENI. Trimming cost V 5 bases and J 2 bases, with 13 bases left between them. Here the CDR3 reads CASSSVSIAYEQYF. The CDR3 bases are TGTGCCAGCTCATCTGTGTCAATTGCCTACGAGCAGTACTTC.

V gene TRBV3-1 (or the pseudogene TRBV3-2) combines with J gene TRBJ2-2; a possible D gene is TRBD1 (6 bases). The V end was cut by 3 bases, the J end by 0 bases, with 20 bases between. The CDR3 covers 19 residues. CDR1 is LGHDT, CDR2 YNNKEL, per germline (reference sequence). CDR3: CASSHGRQVLDTNTGELFF. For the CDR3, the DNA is TGTGCCAGCAGCCATGGACGACAGGTTTTGGATACGAACACCGGGGAGCTGTTTTTT.

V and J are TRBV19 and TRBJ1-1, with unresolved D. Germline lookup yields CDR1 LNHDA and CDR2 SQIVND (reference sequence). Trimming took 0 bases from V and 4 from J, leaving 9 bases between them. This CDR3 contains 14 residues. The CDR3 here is CASSIDPGSTEAFF. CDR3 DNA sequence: TGTGCCAGTAGTATAGATCCAGGAAGCACTGAAGCTTTCTTT.

In DNA, the CDR3 is TGCGCCAGCAGCTTGGCGACACTAGACTATGGCTACACCTTC. Protein product: CASSLATLDYGYTF. The V and J genes are TRBV5-1 and TRBJ1-2; D remains unclear. CDR1 and CDR2 (germline): SGHRS, YFSETQ. Between the trimmed V and J ends, which lost 0 bases and 3 bases, there was a span of 9 bases. CDR3 length equals 14 residues.

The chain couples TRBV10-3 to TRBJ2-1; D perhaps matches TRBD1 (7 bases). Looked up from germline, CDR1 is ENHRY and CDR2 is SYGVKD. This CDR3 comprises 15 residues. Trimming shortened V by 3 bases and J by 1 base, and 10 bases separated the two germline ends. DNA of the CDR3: TGTGCCATCAGTGACCAGGGGGGATCCTACAATGAGCAGTTCTTC. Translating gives CAISDQGGSYNEQFF.

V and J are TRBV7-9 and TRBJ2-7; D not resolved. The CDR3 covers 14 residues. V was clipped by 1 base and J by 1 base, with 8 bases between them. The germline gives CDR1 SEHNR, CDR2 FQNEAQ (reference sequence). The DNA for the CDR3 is TGTGCCAGCAGCTTAGTCCCACAGTCCTACGAGCAGTACTTC. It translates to CASSLVPQSYEQYF.

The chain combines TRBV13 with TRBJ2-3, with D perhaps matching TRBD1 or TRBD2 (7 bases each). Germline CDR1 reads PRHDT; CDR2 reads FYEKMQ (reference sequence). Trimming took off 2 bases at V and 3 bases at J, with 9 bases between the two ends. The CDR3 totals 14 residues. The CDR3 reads CASSLQGGTDTQYF. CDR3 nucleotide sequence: TGTGCCAGCAGCTTACAGGGGGGGACAGATACGCAGTATTTT.

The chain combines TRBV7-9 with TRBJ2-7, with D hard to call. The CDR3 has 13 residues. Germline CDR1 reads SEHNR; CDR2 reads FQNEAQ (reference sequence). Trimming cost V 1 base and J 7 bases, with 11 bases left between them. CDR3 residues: CASSLDSVLEQYF. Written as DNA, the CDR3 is TGTGCCAGCAGCTTAGACAGCGTTCTTGAGCAGTACTTC.

Written as DNA, the CDR3 is TGTGCCAGCAGTCCACCAACCGGGACAGGGAATTTCCAGCCCCAGCATTTT. Its translation is CASSPPTGTGNFQPQHF. The chain uses TRBV28 and TRBJ1-5; 9 bases fit TRBD1. The CDR3 extends over 17 amino acids. In germline, CDR1 is MDHEN, CDR2 SYDVKM. J lost 7 bases, V lost 5 bases, and 15 bases had no gene match.

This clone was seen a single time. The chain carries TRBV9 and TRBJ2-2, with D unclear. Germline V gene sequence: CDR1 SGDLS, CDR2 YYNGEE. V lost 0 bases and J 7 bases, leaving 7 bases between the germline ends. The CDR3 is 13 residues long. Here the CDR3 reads CASSVEDHGELFF. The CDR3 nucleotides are TGTGCCAGCAGCGTAGAGGACCACGGGGAGCTGTTTTTT.

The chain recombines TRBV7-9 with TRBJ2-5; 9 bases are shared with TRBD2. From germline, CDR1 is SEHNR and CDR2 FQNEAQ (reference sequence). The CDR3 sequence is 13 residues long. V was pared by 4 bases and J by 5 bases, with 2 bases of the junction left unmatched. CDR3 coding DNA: TGTGCCAGCAGCTATGGACTAGCGGAGACCCAGTACTTC. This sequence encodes CASSYGLAETQYF.

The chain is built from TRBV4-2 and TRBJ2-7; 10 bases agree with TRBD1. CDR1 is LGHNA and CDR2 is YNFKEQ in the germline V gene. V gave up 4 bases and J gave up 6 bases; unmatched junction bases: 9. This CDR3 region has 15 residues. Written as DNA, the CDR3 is TGTGCCAGCAGCCCCCCGGGGACAGGGGAACCCGAGCAGTACTTC. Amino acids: CASSPPGTGEPEQYF.

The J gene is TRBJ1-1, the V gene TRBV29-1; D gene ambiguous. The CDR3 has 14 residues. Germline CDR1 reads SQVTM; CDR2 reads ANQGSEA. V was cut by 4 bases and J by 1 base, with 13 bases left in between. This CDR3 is CSVAAGRGNTEAFF. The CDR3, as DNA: TGCAGCGTTGCAGCAGGTCGGGGGAACACTGAAGCTTTCTTT. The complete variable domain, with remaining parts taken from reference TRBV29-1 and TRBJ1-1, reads SAVISQKPSRDICQRGTSLTIQCQVDSQVTMMFWYRQQPGQSLTLIATANQGSEATYESGFVIDKFPISRPNLTFSTLTVSNMSPEDSSIYLCSVAAGRGNTEAFFGQGTRLTVV.